This TCR beta chain is drawn from a study of human T cells and chemical hapten exposure. Study-wide points: Expanded TCRs clustered into significantly more large CDR3 similarity groups than controls, the analysis revealed. With DPC sensitization, TCRs exceeding 1 in 1000 frequency showed no change.

The time point: patch test 1, 2 weeks after DPC sensitization. This sample's treatment: therapeutic diphenylcyclopropenone sensitization with weekly scalp DPC. Venepuncture was done earlier than the placement of each patch test. The germline V gene has CDR1 MRHNA and CDR2 SNTAGT. The CDR3 is 15 residues long. Trimming removed 6 bases from V and 4 bases from J, with 13 bases in between. TCRdb ran MiXCR on the RACE reads and lists one entry per CDR3 protein. The table records just over 80,000 distinct CDR3 sequences, 9.5% to 12% of them present only once. Note on this clonotype: Its antigen remains unknown.

The TCR originated in a woman in her 50s with alopecia areata. Some clones in this sample may be carry-over from other donors' samples. V is TRBV6-4 and J is TRBJ2-6, with D maybe TRBD2 (5 bases). Sequenced material: whole blood, taken in connection with sensitization to the hapten diphenylcyclopropenone (DPC). CDR3 protein: CASSPDLAGANVLTF. The DNA for the CDR3 is TGTGCCAGCAGCCCCGACCTAGCCGGGGCCAACGTCCTGACTTTC.